This TCR beta chain came from a study of early T cells in non-severe SARS-CoV-2 infection. This clonotype showed up just a few times. Its antigen remains unknown. Study-wide results and caveats: VDJdb-based annotation leaned toward anti-spike CD8 responses and missed private and CD4 specificities.

V was cut by 2 bases and J by 10 bases, with 15 bases left in between. CDR1 is SGHNT, CDR2 YENEEA, per germline. CDR3 size: 14 residues. MiXCR was run by TCRdb on the 5' RACE reads, yielding one entry per CDR3 protein. The sample gives about 72,000 distinct CDR3 sequences, 10% of which show up once; 6.5% to 8.5% is in the top ten. The rearrangement joins TRBV11-3 to TRBJ2-1, with TRBD1 as a possible D gene (5 bases). The material sequenced was whole blood, taken at baseline. The sequence was obtained from an adult who was a healthcare worker with PCR-confirmed SARS-CoV-2 infection or an uninfected control (not recorded which). CDR3: CASSLHPDSGEQFF. CDR3 bases: TGTGCCAGCAGCTTACACCCCGACAGTGGCGAGCAGTTCTTC.